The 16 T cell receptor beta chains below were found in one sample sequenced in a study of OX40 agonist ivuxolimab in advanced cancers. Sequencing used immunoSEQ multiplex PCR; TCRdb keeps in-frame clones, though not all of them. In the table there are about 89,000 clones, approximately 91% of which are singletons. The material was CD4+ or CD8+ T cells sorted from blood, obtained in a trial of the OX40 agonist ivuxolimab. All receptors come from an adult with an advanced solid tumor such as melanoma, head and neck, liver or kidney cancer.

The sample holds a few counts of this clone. DNA for the CDR3: TGTGCCATCAGTTCTGGGACTAGCGGTTCTACAGATACGCAGTATTTT. As protein: CAISSGTSGSTDTQYF. J is TRBJ2-3 and V is TRBV10-3, with 11 bases identical to TRBD2. This CDR3 has 16 residues. Losses at the gene ends were 5 bases for V and 3 bases for J; bases not matched to a gene: 7. Germline V gene sequence: CDR1 ENHRY, CDR2 SYGVKD.

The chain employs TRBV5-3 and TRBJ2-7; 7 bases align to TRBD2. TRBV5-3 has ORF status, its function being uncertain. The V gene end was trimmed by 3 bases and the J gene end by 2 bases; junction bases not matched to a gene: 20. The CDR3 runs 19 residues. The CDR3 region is CARSWAREAISYPAYEQYF. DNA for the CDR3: TGTGCCAGAAGCTGGGCACGGGAGGCAATCTCCTACCCCGCCTACGAGCAGTACTTC.

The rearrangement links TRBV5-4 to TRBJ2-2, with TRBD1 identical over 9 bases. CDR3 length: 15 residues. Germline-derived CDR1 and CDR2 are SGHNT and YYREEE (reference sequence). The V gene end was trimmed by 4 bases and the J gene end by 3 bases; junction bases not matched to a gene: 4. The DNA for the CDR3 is TGTGCCAGCAGCACCGGGACAGGGTACACCGGGGAGCTGTTTTTT. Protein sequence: CASSTGTGYTGELFF.

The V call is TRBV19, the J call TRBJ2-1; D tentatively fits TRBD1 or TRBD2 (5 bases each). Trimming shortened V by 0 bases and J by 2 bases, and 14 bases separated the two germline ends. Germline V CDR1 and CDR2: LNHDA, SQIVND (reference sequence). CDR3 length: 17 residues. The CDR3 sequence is CASSIDLTRGPYNEQFF. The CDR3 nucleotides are TGTGCCAGTAGTATAGATCTAACTAGGGGACCCTACAATGAGCAGTTCTTC.

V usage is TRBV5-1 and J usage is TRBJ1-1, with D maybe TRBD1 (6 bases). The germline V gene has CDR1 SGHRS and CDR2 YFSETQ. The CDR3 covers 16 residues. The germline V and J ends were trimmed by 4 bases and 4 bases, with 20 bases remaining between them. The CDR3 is CASSPTPGGLGTEAFF. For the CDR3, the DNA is TGCGCCAGCAGCCCGACCCCGGGGGGCTTGGGCACTGAAGCTTTCTTT.

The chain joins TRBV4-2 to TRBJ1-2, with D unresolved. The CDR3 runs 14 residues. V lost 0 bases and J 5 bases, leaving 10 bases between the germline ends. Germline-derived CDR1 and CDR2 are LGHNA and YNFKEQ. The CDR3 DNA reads TGTGCCAGCAGCCAAGAAAAGGGAGTATATGGCTACACCTTC. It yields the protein CASSQEKGVYGYTF.

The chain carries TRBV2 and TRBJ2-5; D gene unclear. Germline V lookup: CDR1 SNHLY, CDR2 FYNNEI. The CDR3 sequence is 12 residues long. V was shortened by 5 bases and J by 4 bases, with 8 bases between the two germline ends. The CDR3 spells CASSQEAETQYF. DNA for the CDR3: TGTGCCAGCAGTCAAGAGGCAGAGACCCAGTACTTC.

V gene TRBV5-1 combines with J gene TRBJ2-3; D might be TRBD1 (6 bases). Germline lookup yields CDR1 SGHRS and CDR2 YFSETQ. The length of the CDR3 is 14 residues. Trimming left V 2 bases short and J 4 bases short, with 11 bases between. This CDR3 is CASSLIRGADTQYF. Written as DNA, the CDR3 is TGCGCCAGCAGCTTAATCAGGGGTGCAGATACGCAGTATTTT.

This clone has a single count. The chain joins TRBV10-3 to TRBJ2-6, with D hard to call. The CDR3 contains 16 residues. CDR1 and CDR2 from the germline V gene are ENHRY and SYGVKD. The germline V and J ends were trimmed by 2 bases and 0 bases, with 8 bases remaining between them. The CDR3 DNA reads TGTGCCATCAGTGAGCCTACCCTCTCTGGGGCCAACGTCCTGACTTTC. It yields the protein CAISEPTLSGANVLTF.

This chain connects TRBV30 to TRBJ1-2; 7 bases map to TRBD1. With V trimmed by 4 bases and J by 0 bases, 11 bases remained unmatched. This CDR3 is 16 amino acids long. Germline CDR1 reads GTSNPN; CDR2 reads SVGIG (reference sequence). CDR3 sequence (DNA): TGTGCCTGGAAGGCCCTACAGGGGCTATCTAACTATGGCTACACCTTC. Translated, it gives CAWKALQGLSNYGYTF.

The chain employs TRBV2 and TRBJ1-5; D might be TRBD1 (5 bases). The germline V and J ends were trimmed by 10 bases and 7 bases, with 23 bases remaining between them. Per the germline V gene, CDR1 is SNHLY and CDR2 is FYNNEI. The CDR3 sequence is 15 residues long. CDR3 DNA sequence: TGTGCCACCTCGGGAGAGGGCGCGGGGGGACAGCCCCAGCATTTT. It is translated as CATSGEGAGGQPQHF.

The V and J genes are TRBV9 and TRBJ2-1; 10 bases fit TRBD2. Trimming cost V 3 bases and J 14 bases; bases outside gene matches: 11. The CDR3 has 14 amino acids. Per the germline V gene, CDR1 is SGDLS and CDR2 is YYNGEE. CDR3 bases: TGTGCCAGCAGCGCGGGACTAGCGAACTACGTTGAGTTCTTC. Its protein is CASSAGLANYVEFF.

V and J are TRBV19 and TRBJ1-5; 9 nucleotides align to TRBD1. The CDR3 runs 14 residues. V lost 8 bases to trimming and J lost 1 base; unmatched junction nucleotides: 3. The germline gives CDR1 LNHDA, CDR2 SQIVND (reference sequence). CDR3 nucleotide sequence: TGTGCCAGTGGGACAGGGCTCAGCAATCAGCCCCAGCATTTT. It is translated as CASGTGLSNQPQHF.

Here the CDR3 reads CASRKTGDHEQYF. The CDR3, as DNA: TGTGCCAGCAGGAAAACAGGGGACCACGAGCAGTACTTC. This rearrangement joins TRBV2 to TRBJ2-7; 7 bases are shared with TRBD1. Per germline, CDR1 SNHLY and CDR2 FYNNEI. The CDR3 is 13 residues long. The trim removed 6 bases at V and 5 bases at J, leaving 7 bases unmatched.

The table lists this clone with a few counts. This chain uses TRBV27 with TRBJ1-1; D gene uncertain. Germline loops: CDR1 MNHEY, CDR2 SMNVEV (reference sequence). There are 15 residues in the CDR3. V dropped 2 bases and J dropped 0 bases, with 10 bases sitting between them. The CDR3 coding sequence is TGTGCCAGCAGTTTAACGGCGGCCATGAACACTGAAGCTTTCTTT. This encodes CASSLTAAMNTEAFF.

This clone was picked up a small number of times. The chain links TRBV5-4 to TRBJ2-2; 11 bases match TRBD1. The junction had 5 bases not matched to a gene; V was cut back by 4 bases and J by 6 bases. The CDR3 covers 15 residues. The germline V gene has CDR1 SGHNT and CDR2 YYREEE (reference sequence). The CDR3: CASSIGQGAAGELFF. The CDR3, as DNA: TGTGCCAGCAGCATCGGACAGGGGGCCGCCGGGGAGCTGTTTTTT.